The 25 T cell receptor beta chains below come from one sample, sequenced in a study of cytotoxic CD8 clonotypes in ibrutinib-treated CLL. Repertoires were generated with immunoSEQ multiplex PCR, while TCRdb's copy carries only in-frame clones and drops some. The sample gives some 130,000 clones, less than 95% of which show up once; about 10% is in the top ten. The specimen comprised PBMCs, sampled after 12 months of ibrutinib treatment. Receptors originate from a human donor with chronic lymphocytic leukemia.

The CDR3 loop reads CASSESRDRFYQPQHF. In DNA, the CDR3 is TGTGCCAGCAGTGAGTCGAGGGACAGGTTCTATCAGCCCCAGCATTTT. The chain links TRBV6-1 to TRBJ1-5, with TRBD1 identical over 8 bases. Germline V lookup: CDR1 MNHNS, CDR2 SASEGT. The CDR3 is made up of 16 amino acids. Trimming removed 3 bases from V and 5 bases from J; junction bases left unmatched: 9.

This chain uses TRBV27 with TRBJ1-5; TRBD1 agrees at 10 bases. V dropped 0 bases and J dropped 2; count of bases not matched to a gene: 7. This CDR3 comprises 18 residues. Germline CDR1 is MNHEY and CDR2 is SMNVEV (reference sequence). The CDR3 nucleotides read TGTGCCAGCAGTTTATCCGGGACAGGGGCTCTGGGCAATCAGCCCCAGCATTTT. Protein: CASSLSGTGALGNQPQHF.

The gene calls are TRBV9 and TRBJ1-1; possibly TRBD1 for D (6 bases). Germline V gene lookup returns CDR1 SGDLS and CDR2 YYNGEE. The CDR3 consists of 15 residues. V was cut by 0 bases and J by 4 bases, with 13 bases left in between. The CDR3 reads CASSVDSLQGTEAFF. CDR3 coding DNA: TGTGCCAGCAGCGTAGACTCGCTACAGGGCACTGAAGCTTTCTTT. Combining the CDR3 with reference TRBV9 and TRBJ1-1 gives the whole variable domain DSGVTQTPKHLITATGQRVTLRCSPRSGDLSVYWYQQSLDQGLQFLIQYYNGEERAKGNILERFSAQQFPDLHSELNLSSLELGDSALYFCASSVDSLQGTEAFFGQGTRLTVV.

This chain links TRBV10-3 with TRBJ2-3; 7 nucleotides agree with TRBD1. Germline V lookup: CDR1 ENHRY, CDR2 SYGVKD. The CDR3 is 13 amino acids. The trim removed 10 bases at V and 0 bases at J, leaving 4 bases unmatched. The CDR3 bases are TGTGCCAGCCGGGACAGTAGCACAGATACGCAGTATTTT. Protein sequence: CASRDSSTDTQYF.

The chain links TRBV6-5 to TRBJ2-7; 11 bases line up with TRBD2. This CDR3 comprises 16 residues. Germline CDR1 and CDR2: MNHEY and SVGAGI. The V and J ends lost 4 bases and 4 bases, in that order; junction bases with no gene match: 9. In DNA, the CDR3 is TGTGCCAGCAGTTCGACAACGGCTAGCGGGAGGTACGAGCAGTACTTC. As protein: CASSSTTASGRYEQYF.

CDR3 protein: CARSLGGWNTQYF. CDR3 sequence (DNA): TGTGCCAGAAGCTTAGGAGGATGGAATACGCAGTATTTT. This chain uses TRBV5-3 with TRBJ2-3; a possible D gene is TRBD2 (5 bases). TRBV5-3 is noted as an ORF with a role that remains uncertain. CDR3 size: 13 residues. Trimming cost V 2 bases and J 7 bases, with 11 bases left between them.

The chain has TRBV7-6 and TRBJ2-3, with TRBD2 identical over 10 bases. The junction had 12 bases not matched to a gene; V was cut back by 4 bases and J by 2 bases. Germline V gene data show CDR1 as SGHVS and CDR2 as FNYEAQ. This CDR3 is 18 amino acids long. The CDR3 reads CASSSSSGGFLITDTQYF. The CDR3 DNA sequence: TGTGCCAGCAGCTCCTCTAGCGGGGGCTTCTTGATCACAGATACGCAGTATTTT.

V usage is TRBV5-4 and J usage is TRBJ2-5, with 12 bases matching TRBD2. V shed 3 bases, J shed 2 bases, and the junction held 5 bases outside the gene matches. CDR1 is SGHNT, CDR2 YYREEE, per germline (reference sequence). The CDR3 covers 16 residues. DNA for the CDR3: TGTGCCAGCAGCTGGGGCGGACTAGCGGGACAAGAGACCCAGTACTTC. Protein sequence: CASSWGGLAGQETQYF. Complete variable domain (other parts from reference TRBV5-4 and TRBJ2-5): ETGVTQSPTHLIKTRGQQVTLRCSSQSGHNTVSWYQQALGQGPQFIFQYYREEENGRGNFPPRFSGLQFPNYSSELNVNALELDDSALYLCASSWGGLAGQETQYFGPGTRLLVL.

Only one count was recorded for this clone. The chain combines TRBV4-3 with TRBJ2-5; D perhaps matches TRBD2 (6 bases). The CDR3 runs 14 residues. Germline V CDR1 and CDR2: LGHNA, YSLEER. V lost 0 bases, J lost 1 base, and 6 bases lay in between. The CDR3 coding sequence is TGCGCCAGCAGCCAAGAACTAGCCCAAGAGACCCAGTACTTC. Protein product: CASSQELAQETQYF.

The gene calls are TRBV2 and TRBJ1-5; the D is unclear. CDR1 and CDR2 from the germline V gene are SNHLY and FYNNEI. This CDR3 region has 13 residues. V was shortened by 2 bases and J by 5 bases, with 7 bases between the two germline ends. The DNA for the CDR3 is TGTGCCAGCAGTGAATGGCCAGATCAGCCCCAGCATTTT. Amino acids: CASSEWPDQPQHF.

V gene TRBV5-1 combines with J gene TRBJ2-1; the match to TRBD2 covers 14 bases. Germline V gives CDR1 SGHRS, CDR2 YFSETQ. This CDR3 contains 16 residues. After removal of 0 bases from V and 7 bases from J, the junction contained 3 bases not matched to a gene. The CDR3 DNA is TGCGCCAGCAGCTTGGAGGGGACTAGCGGGAGAAATGAGCAGTTCTTC. Protein product: CASSLEGTSGRNEQFF.

V gene TRBV11-2 combines with J gene TRBJ2-3; TRBD2 matches 11 bases. The CDR3 is made up of 14 amino acids. CDR1 is SGHAT and CDR2 is FQNNGV in the germline V gene. After removal of 6 bases from V and 6 bases from J, the junction contained 5 bases not matched to a gene. The CDR3 spells CASSSGRASDTQYF. The CDR3 DNA sequence: TGTGCCAGCAGTAGCGGGAGGGCCTCGGATACGCAGTATTTT.

The J gene is TRBJ2-2, the V gene TRBV25-1; no clear D. Germline CDR1 reads MGHDK; CDR2 reads SYGVNS. Trimming took 3 bases from V and 2 from J, leaving 13 bases between them. This CDR3 has 16 residues. This chain's CDR3 is CASSDHETPNTGELFF. DNA for the CDR3: TGTGCCAGCAGTGACCACGAGACGCCCAACACCGGGGAGCTGTTTTTT.

The rearrangement joins TRBV6-6 to TRBJ2-7; D perhaps matches TRBD2 (7 bases). Looked up from germline, CDR1 is MNHNY and CDR2 is SVGAGI (reference sequence). Trimming stripped 6 bases from V and 6 bases from J, with 12 bases between. The CDR3 runs to 12 residues. The CDR3 here is CASSAGASEQYF. CDR3 nucleotide sequence: TGTGCCAGCAGCGCGGGGGCGTCCGAGCAGTACTTC.

This clone was seen a single time. The CDR3 bases are TGCGCCAGCAGCTTGGTAATAGCGGGAGGGCCGGGCTTCACCGGGGAGCTGTTTTTT. Protein: CASSLVIAGGPGFTGELFF. The J gene is TRBJ2-2, the V gene TRBV5-1; 11 bases align to TRBD2. CDR1 and CDR2 (germline): SGHRS, YFSETQ. V shed 0 bases, J shed 4 bases, and the junction held 11 bases outside the gene matches. This CDR3 has 19 residues.

The V call is TRBV6-5, the J call TRBJ1-1; possibly TRBD1 for D (5 bases). Deletions cut 7 bases from V and 1 base from J, with 7 bases between. The CDR3 contains 12 residues. Germline CDR1 and CDR2: MNHEY and SVGAGI. The CDR3: CASTTGNTEAFF. CDR3 sequence (DNA): TGTGCCAGCACCACAGGGAACACTGAAGCTTTCTTT.

The genes are TRBV28 and TRBJ2-7; 11 bases are shared with TRBD2. J was trimmed by 3 bases and V by 5 bases; bases with no gene match: 3. Germline lookup yields CDR1 MDHEN and CDR2 SYDVKM. The length of the CDR3 is 14 residues. The CDR3 DNA sequence: TGTGCCAGCAGTATAGCGGGAGGGAGCTACGAGCAGTACTTC. Residues: CASSIAGGSYEQYF.

This clone is a singleton in its sample. V usage is TRBV6-5 and J usage is TRBJ1-1, with D uncertain. Germline values: CDR1 MNHEY, CDR2 SVGAGI. V shed 4 bases and J shed 1 base, with 10 bases lying between them. The CDR3 has 14 residues. CDR3 DNA: TGTGCCAGCAGTTCCACTCACGGGAACACTGAAGCTTTCTTT. Protein sequence: CASSSTHGNTEAFF.

The chain employs TRBV5-1 and TRBJ1-1; unclear D gene. This CDR3 region has 13 residues. Per the germline V gene, CDR1 is SGHRS and CDR2 is YFSETQ. V lost 3 bases to trimming and J lost 3 bases, with 9 bases between them. CDR3 amino acids: CASSSKADTEAFF. The CDR3 nucleotides read TGCGCCAGCAGCTCTAAGGCGGACACTGAAGCTTTCTTT.

V is TRBV27 and J is TRBJ2-7; 10 bases agree with TRBD2. The CDR3 runs 14 residues. The trim removed 0 bases at V and 7 bases at J, leaving 3 bases unmatched. Germline V lookup: CDR1 MNHEY, CDR2 SMNVEV (reference sequence). In DNA form, the CDR3 reads TGTGCCAGCAGTTTATCGGATAGCGGGAGGGAGCAGTACTTC. Residues: CASSLSDSGREQYF.

This chain joins TRBV30 and TRBJ2-1; D remains unclear. The CDR3 has 15 residues. Germline CDR1 is GTSNPN and CDR2 is SVGIG (reference sequence). Trimming removed 5 bases at V and 3 bases at J, with 17 bases between. The chain's CDR3 is CAWDHGDPGYNEQFF. CDR3 sequence (DNA): TGTGCCTGGGACCACGGAGACCCTGGCTACAATGAGCAGTTCTTC.

This chain links TRBV5-8 with TRBJ1-5; 8 nucleotides match TRBD1. This CDR3 is 15 amino acids long. CDR1 and CDR2 from the germline V gene are SGHTS and YDEGEE. The J segment lost 4 bases and the V segment lost 3 bases, leaving 6 bases of the junction unmatched. CDR3 sequence: CASSSGGRRNQPQHF. In nucleotides, the CDR3 is TGTGCCAGCAGCTCAGGGGGCCGTAGGAATCAGCCCCAGCATTTT.

The chain employs TRBV19 and TRBJ1-1; TRBD1 matches 11 bases. The CDR3 has 17 residues. The V and J ends lost 1 base and 0 bases, in that order; junction bases with no gene match: 4. Per germline, CDR1 LNHDA and CDR2 SQIVND (reference sequence). For the CDR3, the DNA is TGTGCCAGTAGTATAGGGTGGACAGGGGGCATGAACACTGAAGCTTTCTTT. Translating it yields CASSIGWTGGMNTEAFF.

CDR3 in DNA: TGCAGCGTTGAAAAGCTCAAAAACATTCAGTACTTC. It is translated as CSVEKLKNIQYF. V usage is TRBV29-1 and J usage is TRBJ2-4; no clear D gene. Per the germline V gene, CDR1 is SQVTM and CDR2 is ANQGSEA. The ends were cut back, 2 bases at V and 3 bases at J, with 5 bases in the middle. The CDR3 spans 12 residues.

The gene calls are TRBV5-4 and TRBJ1-2; 7 positions match TRBD1. The CDR3 consists of 16 residues. Germline V gives CDR1 SGHNT, CDR2 YYREEE (reference sequence). V lost 0 bases, J lost 5 bases, and 10 bases stayed unmatched. The CDR3 here is CASSLGVTGSAYGYTF. Here the CDR3 DNA reads TGTGCCAGCAGCTTGGGTGTGACAGGGAGTGCGTATGGCTACACCTTC.